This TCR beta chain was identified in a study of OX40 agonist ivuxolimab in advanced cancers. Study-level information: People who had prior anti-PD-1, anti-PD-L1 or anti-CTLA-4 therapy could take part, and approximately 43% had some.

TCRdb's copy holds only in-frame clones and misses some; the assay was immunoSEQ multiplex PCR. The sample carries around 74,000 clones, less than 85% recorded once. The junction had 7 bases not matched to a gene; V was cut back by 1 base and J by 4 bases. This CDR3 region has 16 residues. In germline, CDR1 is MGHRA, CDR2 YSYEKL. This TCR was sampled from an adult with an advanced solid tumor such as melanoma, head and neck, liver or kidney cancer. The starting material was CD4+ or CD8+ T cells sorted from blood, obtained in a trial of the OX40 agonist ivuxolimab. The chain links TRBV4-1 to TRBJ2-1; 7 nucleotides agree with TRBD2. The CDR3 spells CASSQAVLAKYNEQFF. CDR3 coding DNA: TGCGCCAGCAGCCAAGCGGTACTAGCGAAGTACAATGAGCAGTTCTTC.